The 20 T cell receptor beta chains below come from one sample, sequenced in a study of CD8 T cells in ankylosing spondylitis. Whole-study results and caveats: For ankylosing spondylitis blood, a TCR beta motif of seven to nine highly homologous variants appeared characteristic.

No cognate antigen is known for these TCRs. TCRdb processed the 5' RACE reads anew with MiXCR; each CDR3 protein has one entry. The repertoire holds about 500,000 distinct CDR3 sequences, with about 5.7% as singletons. Material: blood, either unsorted or a sorted T cell fraction (not recorded which). These receptors were obtained from a male donor with ankylosing spondylitis.

The rearrangement uses TRBV9 and TRBJ1-5; D gene unclear. The V end was cut by 2 bases, the J end by 8 bases, with 11 bases between. CDR3 length: 13 amino acids. Germline V CDR1 and CDR2: SGDLS, YYNGEE. CDR3 amino acids: CASSVGVGKPQHF. For the CDR3, the DNA is TGTGCCAGCAGCGTCGGCGTCGGGAAGCCCCAGCATTTT.

This rearrangement joins TRBV28 to TRBJ2-7; 7 bases map to TRBD2. Germline-derived CDR1 and CDR2 are MDHEN and SYDVKM. There are 14 residues in the CDR3. V was pared by 4 bases and J by 5 bases, with 8 bases of the junction left unmatched. The CDR3 sequence is CASSSAGETHEQYF. The CDR3 coding sequence is TGTGCCAGCAGTTCTGCGGGAGAGACCCACGAGCAGTACTTC.

The rearrangement joins TRBV20-1 to TRBJ2-2; no clear D. CDR1 DFQATT and CDR2 SNEGSKA come from the germline V gene (reference sequence). Deletions cut 6 bases from V and 2 bases from J, with 13 bases between. This CDR3 region has 14 residues. CDR3 in amino acids: CSAGSGRNTGELFF. The CDR3 coding sequence is TGCAGTGCAGGGTCAGGACGTAACACCGGGGAGCTGTTTTTT.

This clonotype was found a few times. The chain uses TRBV4-1 and TRBJ2-7, with 8 bases fitting TRBD1. In germline, CDR1 is MGHRA, CDR2 YSYEKL. The CDR3 extends over 14 amino acids. The J segment lost 6 bases and the V segment lost 1 base, leaving 5 bases of the junction unmatched. The CDR3 DNA is TGCGCCAGCAGCCAAGGGACAGGGTGGGGCGAGCAGTACTTC. This encodes CASSQGTGWGEQYF.

This clonotype was counted at least ten times. The V gene is TRBV7-8, the J gene TRBJ1-2; 8 nucleotides agree with TRBD1. J gave up 6 bases and V 3 bases, and 15 bases lay outside the gene matches. Germline values: CDR1 SGHVS, CDR2 FQNEAQ. The length of the CDR3 is 17 residues. As DNA, the CDR3 is TGTGCCAGCAGCTTCTTGCTGGGACAGGAAGAAAAGGATGGCTACACCTTC. Its protein product is CASSFLLGQEEKDGYTF.

This clonotype has a count of ten or more. This chain uses TRBV6-5 with TRBJ2-7, with TRBD2 matching over 11 bases. Germline CDR1 is MNHEY and CDR2 is SVGAGI. The CDR3 has 15 residues. With 4 bases clipped from V and 4 bases from J, the junction kept 6 bases outside the gene matches. CDR3 loop: CASSLLAGAAYEQYF. In DNA, the CDR3 is TGTGCCAGCAGTTTACTAGCGGGGGCCGCGTACGAGCAGTACTTC.

Ten or more counts support this clonotype. The gene calls are TRBV20-1 and TRBJ1-3; maybe TRBD1 (6 bases). V gave up 6 bases and J gave up 2 bases, with 14 bases separating them. Germline assignment: CDR1 DFQATT and CDR2 SNEGSKA (reference sequence). This CDR3 comprises 14 residues. The CDR3: CSAEQGLAGNTIYF. In DNA form, the CDR3 reads TGCAGTGCGGAACAGGGCTTGGCTGGAAACACCATATATTTT.

The rearrangement joins TRBV11-3 to TRBJ2-1, with D unresolved. Germline CDR1 and CDR2: SGHNT and YENEEA. The germline V and J ends were trimmed by 5 bases and 0 bases, with 14 bases remaining between them. The length of the CDR3 is 16 residues. The CDR3 coding sequence is TGTGCCAGCAGCCCTAGATCGGCAAGCTCCTACAATGAGCAGTTCTTC. It codes for CASSPRSASSYNEQFF. Drawing the rest from reference TRBV11-3 and TRBJ2-1, the complete variable domain is EAGVVQSPRYKIIEKKQPVAFWCNPISGHNTLYWYLQNLGQGPELLIRYENEEAVDDSQLPKDRFSAERLKGVDSTLKIQPAELGDSAVYLCASSPRSASSYNEQFFGPGTRLTVL.

The sample holds many counts of this clonotype. This sequence joins TRBV20-1 and TRBJ2-7; 7 bases are a match to TRBD1. V lost 6 bases and J lost 2; bases outside the gene matches: 10. Germline V gene data show CDR1 as DFQATT and CDR2 as SNEGSKA (reference sequence). This CDR3 has 14 residues. CDR3 DNA sequence: TGCAGTGCCAGGGGTGGGACAGAGACCTACGAGCAGTACTTC. Its protein is CSARGGTETYEQYF.

This clonotype was seen more than once but under ten times. The rearrangement uses TRBV5-1 and TRBJ2-1; D tentatively fits TRBD1 or TRBD2 (5 bases each). This CDR3 region has 14 residues. V was shortened by 0 bases and J by 4 bases, with 8 bases between the two germline ends. Germline CDR1 and CDR2: SGHRS and YFSETQ. The CDR3 DNA reads as TGCGCCAGCAGCTTGGCCGAGGGGTACAATGAGCAGTTCTTC. Amino acid sequence: CASSLAEGYNEQFF.

This clonotype was seen ten or more times. This chain connects TRBV20-1 to TRBJ1-5, with unresolved D. Deletions cut 1 base from V and 0 bases from J, with 7 bases between. Per the germline V gene, CDR1 is DFQATT and CDR2 is SNEGSKA (reference sequence). The CDR3 runs to 14 residues. CDR3 region: CSARGQYSNQPQHF. DNA of the CDR3: TGCAGTGCTAGAGGCCAGTATAGCAATCAGCCCCAGCATTTT.

This clonotype was found many times. The chain has TRBV18 and TRBJ2-7; no clear D gene. CDR1 and CDR2 from the germline V gene are KGHSH and LQKENI. Between the trimmed V and J ends, which lost 0 bases and 4 bases, there was a span of 7 bases. This CDR3 is 13 amino acids long. This chain's CDR3 is CASSPPSLYEQYF. The CDR3 DNA reads as TGTGCCAGCTCACCACCGAGCTTATACGAGCAGTACTTC.

This clonotype has ten or more counts. The gene calls are TRBV24-1 and TRBJ2-5; 7 bases are shared with TRBD1. The CDR3 length is 14 residues. Trimming removed 4 bases from V and 2 bases from J; junction bases left unmatched: 3. Germline CDR1 is KGHDR and CDR2 is SFDVKD. The CDR3 loop reads CATSEAGGQETQYF. DNA for the CDR3: TGTGCCACCAGTGAGGCAGGGGGACAAGAGACCCAGTACTTC.

Many counts were recorded for this clonotype. The chain uses TRBV6-5 and TRBJ2-7; D is perhaps TRBD1 (6 bases). This CDR3 is built from 14 residues. The germline V gene has CDR1 MNHEY and CDR2 SVGAGI. V lost 2 bases and J lost 5, with 13 bases in between. CDR3 nucleotides: TGTGCCAGCAGTTACCCGGACAGAACCAACGAGCAGTACTTC. This translates into CASSYPDRTNEQYF.

This clonotype was found many times. The rearrangement uses TRBV4-3 and TRBJ1-1, with D tentatively TRBD1 (6 bases). The CDR3 has 14 residues. From germline, CDR1 is LGHNA and CDR2 YSLEER. Trimming stripped 3 bases from V and 3 bases from J, with 11 bases between. The DNA of the CDR3 is TGCGCCAGCAGCCAGACAGAGGGGGACACTGAAGCTTTCTTT. Its translation is CASSQTEGDTEAFF.

The sample holds many counts of this clonotype. The genes are TRBV27 and TRBJ1-5; a weak D match, TRBD1 (6 bases). The ends were cut back, 1 base at V and 1 base at J, with 8 bases in the middle. Germline V gives CDR1 MNHEY, CDR2 SMNVEV (reference sequence). This CDR3 is built from 15 residues. The CDR3 nucleotides are TGTGCCAGCAGTTTATGGGACACAAGCAATCAGCCCCAGCATTTT. Amino acid sequence: CASSLWDTSNQPQHF.

There are many counts of this clonotype. The chain carries TRBV7-2 and TRBJ2-2, with 11 bases that match TRBD2. With V trimmed by 4 bases and J by 7 bases, 8 bases remained unmatched. The germline gives CDR1 SGHTA, CDR2 FQGNSA. The CDR3 covers 16 residues. Written as DNA, the CDR3 is TGTGCCAGCAGCTGGGGTAGCGGGGGGGCAATCGGGGAGCTGTTTTTT. Its translation: CASSWGSGGAIGELFF. The entire variable domain, with the rest obtained from reference TRBV7-2 and TRBJ2-2, is as follows: GAGVSQSPSNKVTEKGKDVELRCDPISGHTALYWYRQSLGQGLEFLIYFQGNSAPDKSGLPSDRFSAERTGGSVSTLTIQRTQQEDSAVYLCASSWGSGGAIGELFFGEGSRLTVL.

This clonotype was counted at least ten times. The chain is built from TRBV11-2 and TRBJ2-7; 7 bases map to TRBD1. Germline assignment: CDR1 SGHAT and CDR2 FQNNGV. This CDR3 region has 14 residues. With V trimmed by 4 bases and J by 5 bases, 8 bases remained unmatched. In DNA form, the CDR3 reads TGTGCCAGCAGCTCTCGATTACAGGGGAACGAGCAGTACTTC. Amino acids: CASSSRLQGNEQYF.

Many counts were recorded for this clonotype. In DNA, the CDR3 is TGTGCCAGCAGCCAGCGACAGAACGGGGAGCTGTTTTTT. Protein: CASSQRQNGELFF. V and J are TRBV7-2 and TRBJ2-2; tentatively, D is TRBD1 (5 bases). Germline V lookup: CDR1 SGHTA, CDR2 FQGNSA. This CDR3 spans 13 amino acids. V was shortened by 5 bases and J by 7 bases, with 11 bases between the two germline ends.

The rearrangement links TRBV4-1 to TRBJ2-3; D might be TRBD2 (5 bases). Germline-derived CDR1 and CDR2 are MGHRA and YSYEKL. Trimming stripped 0 bases from V and 4 bases from J, with 11 bases between. This CDR3 spans 15 amino acids. CDR3 nucleotide sequence: TGCGCCAGCAGCCAAGAAGCTCTGGGAGCAGATACGCAGTATTTT. It is translated as CASSQEALGADTQYF.